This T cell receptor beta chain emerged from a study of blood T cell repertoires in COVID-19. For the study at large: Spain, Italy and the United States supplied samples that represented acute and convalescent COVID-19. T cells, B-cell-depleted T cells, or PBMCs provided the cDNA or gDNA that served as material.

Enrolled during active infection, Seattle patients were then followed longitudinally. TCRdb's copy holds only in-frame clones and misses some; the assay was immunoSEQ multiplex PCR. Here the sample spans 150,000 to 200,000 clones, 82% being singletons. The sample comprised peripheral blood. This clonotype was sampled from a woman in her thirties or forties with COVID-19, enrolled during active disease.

The chain's CDR3 is CASSIESPGGSGTGELFF. The CDR3 region has the DNA TGTGCCAGTAGTATAGAGTCCCCGGGGGGGTCGGGCACCGGGGAGCTGTTTTTT. The chain couples TRBV19 to TRBJ2-2; 8 bases align to TRBD2. CDR1 LNHDA and CDR2 SQIVND come from the germline V gene (reference sequence). The J segment lost 4 bases and the V segment lost 0 bases, leaving 10 bases of the junction unmatched. This CDR3 region has 18 residues.